The following is a TCR beta chain sequence with its context. The antigen is unknown. This entry is derived from a study of shared clonotypes between healthy human individuals. The naive CD8 population came from CD45RO-negative cells selected for CCR7, without terminally differentiated effector memory CD45RA+ cells. Overall study findings and caveats: Generation probability values for non-shared clonotypes were lower than those for clonotypes shared by all four donors.

Germline CDR1 is MNHNS and CDR2 is SASEGT. The V end was cut by 1 base, the J end by 5 bases, with 20 bases between. This CDR3 comprises 17 residues. Assay: immunoSEQ multiplex PCR; the TCRdb copy retains only in-frame clones and omits some. The sample lists hundreds of thousands of clones; about 90% were seen once. The chain has TRBV6-1 and TRBJ1-2; TRBD1 might be the D (5 bases). The receptor was isolated from a man aged 30-40 years in good health. Material for sequencing was naive CD8+ T cells sorted from blood. CDR3 sequence (DNA): TGTGCCAGCAGTGAAGGGCCAGGGTCATCATTTCGTTATGGCTACACCTTC. Its translation: CASSEGPGSSFRYGYTF.